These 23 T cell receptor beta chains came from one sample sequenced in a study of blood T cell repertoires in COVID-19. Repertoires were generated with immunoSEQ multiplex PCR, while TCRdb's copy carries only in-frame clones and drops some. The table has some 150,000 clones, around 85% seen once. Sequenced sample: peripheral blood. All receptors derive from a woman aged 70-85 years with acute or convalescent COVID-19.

In DNA, the CDR3 is TGTGCCAGCAGCGGTCGAGCGGGGGGTCCCCCTGGCACAGATACGCAGTATTTT. Protein sequence: CASSGRAGGPPGTDTQYF. The chain couples TRBV28 to TRBJ2-3; 9 bases are a match to TRBD2. The V gene's germline CDR1 is MDHEN and CDR2 SYDVKM. V was clipped by 6 bases and J by 1 base; unmatched bases: 14. The CDR3 extends over 18 amino acids.

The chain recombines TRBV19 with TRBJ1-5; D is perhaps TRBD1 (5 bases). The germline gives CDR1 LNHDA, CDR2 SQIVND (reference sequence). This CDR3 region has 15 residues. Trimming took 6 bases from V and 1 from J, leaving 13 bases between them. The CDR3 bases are TGTGCCAGTAGCTCAGGGTTCTGGAGCAATCAGCCCCAGCATTTT. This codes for CASSSGFWSNQPQHF. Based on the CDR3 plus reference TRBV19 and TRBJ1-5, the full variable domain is DGGITQSPKYLFRKEGQNVTLSCEQNLNHDAMYWYRQDPGQGLRLIYYSQIVNDFQKGDIAEGYSVSREKKESFPLTVTSAQKNPTAFYLCASSSGFWSNQPQHFGDGTRLSIL.

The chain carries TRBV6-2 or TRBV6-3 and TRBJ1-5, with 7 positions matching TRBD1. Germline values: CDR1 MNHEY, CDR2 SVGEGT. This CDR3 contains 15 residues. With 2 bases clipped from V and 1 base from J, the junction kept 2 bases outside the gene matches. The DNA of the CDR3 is TGTGCCAGCAGTTACGGACAGGTGAGCAATCAGCCCCAGCATTTT. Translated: CASSYGQVSNQPQHF.

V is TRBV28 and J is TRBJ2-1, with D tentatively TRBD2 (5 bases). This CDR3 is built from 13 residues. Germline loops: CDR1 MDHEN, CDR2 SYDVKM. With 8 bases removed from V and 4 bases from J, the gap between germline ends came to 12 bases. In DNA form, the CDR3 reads TGTGCCAGCCCTCGAGGGCGTTACAATGAGCAGTTCTTC. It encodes CASPRGRYNEQFF.

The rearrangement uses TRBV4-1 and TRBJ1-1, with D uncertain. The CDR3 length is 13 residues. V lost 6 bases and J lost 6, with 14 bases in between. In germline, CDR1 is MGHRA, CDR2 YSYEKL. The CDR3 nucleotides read TGCGCCAGCAGTCTCCGGGAGTCCGCTGAAGCTTTCTTT. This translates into CASSLRESAEAFF.

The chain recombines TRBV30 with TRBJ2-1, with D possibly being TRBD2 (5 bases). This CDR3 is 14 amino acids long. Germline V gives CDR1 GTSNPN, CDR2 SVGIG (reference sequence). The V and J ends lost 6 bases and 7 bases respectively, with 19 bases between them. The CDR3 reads CACRGGAFRNEQFF. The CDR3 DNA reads TGTGCCTGCCGGGGTGGAGCGTTTAGGAATGAGCAGTTCTTC.

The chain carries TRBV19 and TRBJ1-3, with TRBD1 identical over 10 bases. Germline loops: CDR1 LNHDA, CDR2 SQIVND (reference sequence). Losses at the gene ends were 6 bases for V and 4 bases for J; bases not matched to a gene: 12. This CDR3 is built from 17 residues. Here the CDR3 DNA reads TGTGCCAGTAGCGCGACGGACAGGGGGTTGGGAGGAAACACCATATATTTT. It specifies CASSATDRGLGGNTIYF.

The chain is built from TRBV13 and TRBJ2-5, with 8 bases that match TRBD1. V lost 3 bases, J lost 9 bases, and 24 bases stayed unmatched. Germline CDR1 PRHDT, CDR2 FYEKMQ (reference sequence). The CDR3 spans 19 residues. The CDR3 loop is CASSLDRAFSLGTTRAQYF. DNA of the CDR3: TGTGCCAGCAGCTTGGACAGGGCATTTTCCCTAGGGACAACTCGGGCCCAGTACTTC.

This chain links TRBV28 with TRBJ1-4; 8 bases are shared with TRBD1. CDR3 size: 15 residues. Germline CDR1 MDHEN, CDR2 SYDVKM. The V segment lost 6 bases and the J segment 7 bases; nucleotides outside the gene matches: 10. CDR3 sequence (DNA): TGTGCCAGCAGCCCTAGTACTACAGGGGGTGAAAAACTGTTTTTT. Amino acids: CASSPSTTGGEKLFF.

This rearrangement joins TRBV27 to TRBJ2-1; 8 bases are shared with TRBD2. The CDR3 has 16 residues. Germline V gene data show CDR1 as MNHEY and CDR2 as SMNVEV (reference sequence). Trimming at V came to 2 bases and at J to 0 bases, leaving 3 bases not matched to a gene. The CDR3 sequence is CASSLDGGASYNEQFF. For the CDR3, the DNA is TGTGCCAGCAGTTTAGACGGGGGGGCCTCCTACAATGAGCAGTTCTTC.

The CDR3 protein is CSAKANTEAFF. CDR3 DNA sequence: TGCAGTGCTAAAGCGAACACTGAAGCTTTCTTT. This chain uses TRBV20-1 with TRBJ1-1, with unresolved D. Germline-derived CDR1 and CDR2 are DFQATT and SNEGSKA (reference sequence). V lost 4 bases to trimming and J lost 1 base, with 4 bases between them. This CDR3 has 11 residues.

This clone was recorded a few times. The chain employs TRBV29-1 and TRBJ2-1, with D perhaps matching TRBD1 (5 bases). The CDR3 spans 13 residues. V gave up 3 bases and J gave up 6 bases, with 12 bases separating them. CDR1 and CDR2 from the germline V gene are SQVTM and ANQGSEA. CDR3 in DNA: TGCAGCGTTGAGGGGCGGTTAGTCAATGAGCAGTTCTTC. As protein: CSVEGRLVNEQFF.

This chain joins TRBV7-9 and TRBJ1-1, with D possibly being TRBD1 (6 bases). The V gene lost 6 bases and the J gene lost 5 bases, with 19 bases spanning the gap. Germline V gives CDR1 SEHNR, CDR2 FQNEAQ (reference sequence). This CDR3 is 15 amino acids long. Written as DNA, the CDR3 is TGTGCCAGCAGACCCTCCACAGGGTTGCGAACTGAAGCTTTCTTT. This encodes CASRPSTGLRTEAFF.

The CDR3 reads CASSLGGGLTPRIEAFF. The CDR3 bases are TGTGCCAGCAGCTTAGGCGGGGGGCTCACTCCCAGGATTGAAGCTTTCTTT. The chain combines TRBV13 with TRBJ1-1, with D perhaps TRBD1 (6 bases). Deletions cut 0 bases from V and 7 bases from J, with 21 bases between. The germline gives CDR1 PRHDT, CDR2 FYEKMQ (reference sequence). There are 17 residues in the CDR3.

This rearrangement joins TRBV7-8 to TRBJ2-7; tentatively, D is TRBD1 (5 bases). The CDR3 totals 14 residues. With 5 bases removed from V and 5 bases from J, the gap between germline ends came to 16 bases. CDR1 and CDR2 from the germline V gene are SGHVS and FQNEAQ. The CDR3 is CASSVTGVQNEQYF. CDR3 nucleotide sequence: TGTGCCAGCAGCGTTACAGGAGTCCAGAACGAGCAGTACTTC.

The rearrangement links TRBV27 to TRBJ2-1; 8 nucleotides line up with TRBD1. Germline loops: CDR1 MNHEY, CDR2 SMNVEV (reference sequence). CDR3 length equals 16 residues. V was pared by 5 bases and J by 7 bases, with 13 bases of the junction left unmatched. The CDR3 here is CASSVQGARVRNEQFF. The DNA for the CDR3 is TGTGCCAGCAGTGTCCAGGGGGCCAGGGTCAGGAATGAGCAGTTCTTC.

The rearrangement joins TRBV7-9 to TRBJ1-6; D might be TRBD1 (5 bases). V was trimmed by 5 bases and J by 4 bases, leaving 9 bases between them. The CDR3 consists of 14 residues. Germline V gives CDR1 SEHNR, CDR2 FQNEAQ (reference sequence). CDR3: CASSKTDYNSPLHF. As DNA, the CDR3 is TGTGCCAGCAGCAAGACAGATTATAATTCACCCCTCCACTTT.

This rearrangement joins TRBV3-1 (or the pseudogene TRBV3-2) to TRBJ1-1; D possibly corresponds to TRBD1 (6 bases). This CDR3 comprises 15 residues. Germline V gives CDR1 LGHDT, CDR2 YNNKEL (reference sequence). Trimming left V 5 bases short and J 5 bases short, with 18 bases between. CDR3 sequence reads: CASSAYREMRTEAFF. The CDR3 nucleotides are TGTGCCAGCAGCGCCTACAGGGAGATGAGAACTGAAGCTTTCTTT.

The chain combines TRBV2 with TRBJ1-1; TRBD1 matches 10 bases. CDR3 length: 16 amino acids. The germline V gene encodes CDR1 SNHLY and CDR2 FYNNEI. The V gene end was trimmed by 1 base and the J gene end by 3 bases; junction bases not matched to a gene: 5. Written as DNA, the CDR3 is TGTGCCAGCAGTGAAGGGACAGGGGGAGATGACACTGAAGCTTTCTTT. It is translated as CASSEGTGGDDTEAFF. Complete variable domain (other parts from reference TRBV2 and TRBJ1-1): EPEVTQTPSHQVTQMGQEVILRCVPISNHLYFYWYRQILGQKVEFLVSFYNNEISEKSEIFDDQFSVERPDGSNFTLKIRSTKLEDSAMYFCASSEGTGGDDTEAFFGQGTRLTVV.

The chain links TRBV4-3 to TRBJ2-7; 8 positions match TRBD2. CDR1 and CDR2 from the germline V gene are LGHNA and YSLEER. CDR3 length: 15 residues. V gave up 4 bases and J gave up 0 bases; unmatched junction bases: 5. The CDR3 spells CASSLRAGASYEQYF. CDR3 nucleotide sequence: TGCGCCAGCAGCCTACGAGCGGGGGCCTCCTACGAGCAGTACTTC.

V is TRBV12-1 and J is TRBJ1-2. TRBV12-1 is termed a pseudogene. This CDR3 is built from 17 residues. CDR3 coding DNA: TGTGCCAGCTCCAAACCGGGGAGGATATCCTGGTGCTATGGCTACACCTTC. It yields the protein CASSKPGRISWCYGYTF.

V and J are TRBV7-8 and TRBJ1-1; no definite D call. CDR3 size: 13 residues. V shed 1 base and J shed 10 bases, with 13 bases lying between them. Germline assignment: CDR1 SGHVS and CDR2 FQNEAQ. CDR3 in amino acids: CASSLEARVRAFF. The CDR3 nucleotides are TGTGCCAGCAGCTTAGAGGCGAGGGTTCGAGCTTTCTTT. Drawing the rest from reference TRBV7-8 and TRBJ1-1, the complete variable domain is GAGVSQSPRYKVAKRGQDVALRCDPISGHVSLFWYQQALGQGPEFLTYFQNEAQLDKSGLPSDRFFAERPEGSVSTLKIQRTQQEDSAVYLCASSLEARVRAFFGQGTRLTVV.

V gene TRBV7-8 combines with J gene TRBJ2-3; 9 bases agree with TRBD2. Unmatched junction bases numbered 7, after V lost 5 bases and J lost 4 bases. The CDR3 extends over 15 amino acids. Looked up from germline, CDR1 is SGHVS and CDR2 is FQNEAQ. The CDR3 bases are TGTGCCAGCAGCCCAAGAGCGGGGGGCCCAGATACGCAGTATTTT. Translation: CASSPRAGGPDTQYF. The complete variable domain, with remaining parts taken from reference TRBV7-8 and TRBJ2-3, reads GAGVSQSPRYKVAKRGQDVALRCDPISGHVSLFWYQQALGQGPEFLTYFQNEAQLDKSGLPSDRFFAERPEGSVSTLKIQRTQQEDSAVYLCASSPRAGGPDTQYFGPGTRLTVL.